This is a list of T cell receptor beta chains from one sample in a study of blood T cell repertoires in COVID-19. This table comes from immunoSEQ multiplex PCR, and its TCRdb copy is limited to in-frame clones, with some not included. Of approximately 160,000 clones in the sample, around 80% are singletons; the top ten hold approximately 6%. The source material was PBMCs or T cells enriched from blood (not recorded which). These receptors were obtained from a man aged 35 to 55 who had recovered from COVID-19. Each CDR3 is given with its conserved first and last residue. The D gene is left open where the match is weak. Only some rows state a clone size, as once, few, many or a class for expanded clones.

TRBV5-4	13	many	TRBJ1-5	NA	CASSPGQDQPQHF	TGTGCCAGCAGCCCTGGACAAGATCAGCCCCAGCATTTT
TRBV7-7	15	many	TRBJ2-1	TRBD2	CASSPGGSGYNEQFF	TGTGCCAGCAGCCCCGGGGGGAGCGGGTACAATGAGCAGTTCTTC
TRBV18	16	NA	TRBJ1-1	TRBD1	CASSPEVTGWSTEAFF	TGTGCCAGCTCACCAGAGGTGACAGGGTGGAGCACTGAAGCTTTCTTT
TRBV4-1	14	few	TRBJ2-1	TRBD2	CASRPSGGANEQFF	TGCGCCAGCCGACCTAGCGGGGGGGCCAATGAGCAGTTCTTC
TRBV5-1	15	NA	TRBJ2-5	NA	CASSLSLAGWETQYF	TGCGCCAGCAGCTTGTCGCTAGCTGGGTGGGAGACCCAGTACTTC
TRBV19	11	NA	TRBJ1-1	NA	CASTFVTEAFF	TGTGCCAGTACCTTTGTGACTGAAGCTTTCTTT
TRBV3-1/TRBV3-2	14	once	TRBJ1-1	NA	CASSRTSLNTEAFF	TGTGCCAGCAGCCGCACCAGTCTGAACACTGAAGCTTTCTTT
TRBV18	15	NA	TRBJ2-1	TRBD1	CASSPGQGGPNEQFF	TGTGCCAGCTCCCCAGGACAGGGGGGCCCCAATGAGCAGTTCTTC
TRBV24-1	14	few	TRBJ2-7	NA	CATSPGNLNYEQYF	TGTGCCACCAGTCCAGGGAATTTAAACTACGAGCAGTACTTC
TRBV5-1	15	NA	TRBJ2-3	TRBD2	CASSFSGSSPDTQYF	TGCGCCAGCAGCTTTAGCGGGAGTAGCCCAGATACGCAGTATTTT
TRBV7-3	17	NA	TRBJ2-2	TRBD2	CASSTIGLAGNTGELFF	TGTGCCAGCAGCACAATAGGACTAGCGGGAAACACCGGGGAGCTGTTTTTT
TRBV7-9	16	NA	TRBJ2-3	NA	CASIQLGAVWTDTQYF	TGTGCCAGCATCCAGCTAGGCGCGGTTTGGACAGATACGCAGTATTTT
TRBV10-3	14	few	TRBJ2-3	TRBD1	CAIGGQGAADTQYF	TGTGCCATCGGGGGACAGGGGGCTGCAGATACGCAGTATTTT
TRBV19	15	NA	TRBJ1-4	TRBD1	CASSLNRGRFEKLFF	TGTGCCAGTAGTCTCAACAGGGGGCGGTTTGAAAAACTGTTTTTT
TRBV10-2	16	NA	TRBJ1-4	NA	CASSESRDGGGEKLFF	TGCGCCAGCAGTGAGTCGAGGGACGGAGGAGGGGAAAAACTGTTTTTT
TRBV9	17	once	TRBJ2-5	TRBD2	CASSVGAGGAPQETQYF	TGTGCCAGCAGCGTAGGGGCGGGGGGGGCTCCTCAAGAGACCCAGTACTTC
TRBV3-1/TRBV3-2	16	NA	TRBJ1-3	TRBD1	CASSQSGTGPGNTIYF	TGTGCCAGCAGCCAATCCGGGACAGGGCCTGGAAACACCATATATTTT
TRBV5-1	15	NA	TRBJ1-2	NA	CASSLGTATSGGYTF	TGCGCCAGCAGCTTGGGGACAGCTACTTCGGGAGGCTACACCTTC
TRBV6-1	17	once	TRBJ2-1	TRBD2	CASSDPQTSGAYNEQFF	TGTGCCAGCAGTGACCCTCAGACTAGCGGGGCCTACAATGAGCAGTTCTTC
TRBV7-2	14	NA	TRBJ1-1	NA	CASRLAGGNTEAFF	TGTGCCAGCAGGTTAGCCGGGGGGAACACTGAAGCTTTCTTT
TRBV3-1/TRBV3-2	15	once	TRBJ1-2	NA	CASSQEREPNYGYTF	TGTGCCAGCAGCCAAGAGAGGGAGCCAAACTATGGCTACACCTTC
TRBV2	13	once	TRBJ1-3	NA	CASLQGSGNTIYF	TGTGCCAGTCTACAGGGCTCTGGAAACACCATATATTTT
TRBV12-5	12	once	TRBJ2-3	NA	CASGGHSDTQYF	TGTGCTAGCGGGGGGCATTCCGATACGCAGTATTTT
TRBV10-3	13	NA	TRBJ1-1	NA	CAILPRVNTEAFF	TGTGCCATCCTCCCGAGAGTGAACACTGAAGCTTTCTTT
TRBV15	12	NA	TRBJ2-1	NA	CATSRDRNEQFF	TGTGCCACCAGCAGAGATAGAAATGAGCAGTTCTTC
TRBV2	16	NA	TRBJ2-1	TRBD1	CASRGDRVISYGEQFF	TGTGCCAGCAGGGGGGACAGGGTCATTTCATACGGTGAGCAGTTCTTC
TRBV7-2	14	NA	TRBJ2-7	NA	CASSLAGGTYEQYF	TGTGCCAGCAGCTTAGCGGGGGGAACCTACGAGCAGTACTTC